This T cell receptor (beta chain) was recovered during a study of cytomegalovirus exposure and HLA in healthy donors. Study findings and constraints: Through in vitro validation, a few CMV-associated chains were shown to be specific for CMV antigens. Analyses of presence and absence presupposed an approximately uniform sequencing depth across donors. In a later analysis, HLA-associated beta chains showed higher expansion and lower generation probabilities than comparable chains.

Looked up from germline, CDR1 is SGHNT and CDR2 is YYREEE (reference sequence). The CDR3 has 14 amino acids. Trimming stripped 5 bases from V and 2 bases from J, with 14 bases between. Turning to this clone: Its antigen is not known.

PCR employed 60 Vbeta and 13 Jbeta primers. Original handling: Per a later analysis, the number of unique TCR beta chains was approximately 80 million, of which 9 million to 14 million were shared. Method: immunoSEQ multiplex PCR; TCRdb's copy keeps in-frame clones and lacks some. The V and J calls and the clone size are those of that table, but D and trimming were determined from the DNA. The sample totals 70,000 to 100,000 clones. The chain links TRBV5-4 to TRBJ2-7, with D perhaps TRBD2 (6 bases). Material for sequencing was PBMCs. The sequence was obtained from a girl aged 10-17 years in good health and CMV-seropositive. CDR3 loop: CASRQMGGAYEQYF. As DNA, the CDR3 is TGTGCCAGCAGGCAAATGGGGGGAGCCTACGAGCAGTACTTC. Together with reference TRBV5-4 and TRBJ2-7, the CDR3 gives the full variable domain: ETGVTQSPTHLIKTRGQQVTLRCSSQSGHNTVSWYQQALGQGPQFIFQYYREEENGRGNFPPRFSGLQFPNYSSELNVNALELDDSALYLCASRQMGGAYEQYFGPGTRLTVT.